The T cell receptor beta chain under discussion was sequenced for a study of T cell responses to AZD1222 COVID-19 vaccine. Generated by immunoSEQ multiplex PCR, the TCRdb table keeps only in-frame clones and is missing some. Here the sample spans roughly 180,000 clones, roughly 94% being singletons. Trimming pared 4 bases from V and 4 bases from J, leaving 19 bases between. The CDR3 loop spans 17 amino acids. Germline V gene sequence: CDR1 MGHRA, CDR2 YSYEKL. This receptor was obtained from an adult in good health. The chain joins TRBV4-1 to TRBJ2-2; D is perhaps TRBD1 (6 bases). Sequencing used peripheral blood, obtained on day 0 of AZD1222 vaccination. The CDR3 nucleotides read TGCGCCAGCAGCCTAGCTCGAGGGGGACGACTCACCGGGGAGCTGTTTTTT. Encoded protein: CASSLARGGRLTGELFF.